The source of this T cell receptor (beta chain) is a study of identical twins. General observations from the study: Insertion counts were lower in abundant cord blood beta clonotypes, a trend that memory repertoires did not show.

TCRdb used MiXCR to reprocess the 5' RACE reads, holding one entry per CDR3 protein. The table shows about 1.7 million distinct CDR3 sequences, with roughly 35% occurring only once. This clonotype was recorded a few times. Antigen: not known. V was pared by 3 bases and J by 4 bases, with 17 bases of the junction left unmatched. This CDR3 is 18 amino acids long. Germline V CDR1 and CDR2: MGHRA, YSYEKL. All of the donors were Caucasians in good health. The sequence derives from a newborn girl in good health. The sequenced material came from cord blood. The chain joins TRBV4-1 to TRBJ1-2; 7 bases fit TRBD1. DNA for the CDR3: TGCGCCAGCAGCCAGATACTGGACAGGCTGCCTCCTAGCTATGGCTACACCTTC. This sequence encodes CASSQILDRLPPSYGYTF.